The 11 T cell receptor beta chains in this list originate from one sample, sequenced in a study of identical twins. TCRdb recomputed calls from the 5' RACE reads with MiXCR, one row per CDR3 protein. The data hold approximately 670,000 distinct CDR3 sequences, with roughly 6% observed a single time. The sequencing input was naive T cells sorted from blood. The receptors were gathered from a man in his late teens or twenties in good health.

The chain couples TRBV4-2 to TRBJ2-1; 10 nucleotides match TRBD2. Looked up from germline, CDR1 is LGHNA and CDR2 is YNFKEQ. V lost 0 bases and J lost 7; bases outside the gene matches: 12. CDR3 size: 18 residues. This CDR3 is CASSQDEIARTSGNEQFF. The CDR3 bases are TGTGCCAGCAGCCAAGATGAGATCGCCCGGACTAGCGGAAATGAGCAGTTCTTC.

This clonotype has more than one count but fewer than ten. This chain links TRBV30 with TRBJ2-6; D is perhaps TRBD1 (5 bases). Trimming took 8 bases from V and 1 from J, leaving 6 bases between them. CDR1 GTSNPN and CDR2 SVGIG come from the germline V gene (reference sequence). This CDR3 is 12 amino acids long. As DNA, the CDR3 is TGTGCCCGACAGTCTGGGGCCAACGTCCTGACTTTC. This sequence encodes CARQSGANVLTF.

J is TRBJ2-1 and V is TRBV20-1, with D unresolved. The CDR3 covers 14 residues. V was pared by 3 bases and J by 4 bases, with 13 bases between. Germline CDR1 and CDR2: DFQATT and SNEGSKA (reference sequence). The CDR3 loop is CSASATGGYNEQFF. The CDR3 DNA sequence: TGCAGTGCTAGCGCTACTGGCGGATACAATGAGCAGTTCTTC.

This clonotype occurred many times. The chain recombines TRBV5-1 with TRBJ2-2; weak D call: TRBD2 (5 bases). Trimming pared 0 bases from V and 5 bases from J, leaving 14 bases between. Looked up from germline, CDR1 is SGHRS and CDR2 is YFSETQ. The CDR3 spans 16 residues. In DNA, the CDR3 is TGCGCCAGCAGCTTGGCCGGGCGGAGCGGTACCGGGGAGCTGTTTTTT. Translated: CASSLAGRSGTGELFF. Full variable domain (outside the CDR3, taken from reference TRBV5-1 and TRBJ2-2): KAGVTQTPRYLIKTRGQQVTLSCSPISGHRSVSWYQQTPGQGLQFLFEYFSETQRNKGNFPGRFSGRQFSNSRSEMNVSTLELGDSALYLCASSLAGRSGTGELFFGEGSRLTVL.

The V and J genes are TRBV10-3 and TRBJ2-3; D is possibly TRBD2 (6 bases). The germline gives CDR1 ENHRY, CDR2 SYGVKD. V gave up 6 bases and J gave up 4 bases, with 14 bases separating them. CDR3 size: 14 residues. The CDR3 region is CAIRGGPAPDTQYF. The CDR3 DNA reads TGTGCCATCAGGGGAGGACCCGCCCCAGATACGCAGTATTTT.

This clonotype came up many times. This chain joins TRBV28 and TRBJ2-1, with D perhaps TRBD1 or TRBD2 (6 bases each). V was pared by 0 bases and J by 8 bases, with 11 bases between. Germline V gene lookup returns CDR1 MDHEN and CDR2 SYDVKM. The CDR3 length is 14 residues. The CDR3 spells CASSLWGGRDEQFF. The CDR3 nucleotides are TGTGCCAGCAGTTTATGGGGGGGCCGGGATGAGCAGTTCTTC.

At least ten counts were recorded for this clonotype. J is TRBJ2-3 and V is TRBV29-1; D is perhaps TRBD1 (6 bases). This CDR3 has 14 amino acids. V dropped 7 bases and J dropped 5 bases, with 19 bases sitting between them. Germline CDR1 is SQVTM and CDR2 is ANQGSEA. CDR3 residues: CSGVQGPKKDTQYF. In nucleotides, the CDR3 is TGCAGCGGTGTACAGGGTCCTAAAAAAGATACGCAGTATTTT.

This chain links TRBV20-1 with TRBJ2-7, with D possibly matching TRBD2 (6 bases). Germline CDR1 and CDR2: DFQATT and SNEGSKA (reference sequence). Deletions cut 8 bases from V and 0 bases from J, with 14 bases between. The CDR3 is made up of 13 amino acids. CDR3 nucleotides: TGCAGTCCGAGTAGCGGAAGCTCCTACGAGCAGTACTTC. Protein product: CSPSSGSSYEQYF.

This clonotype was found many times. The chain employs TRBV5-5 and TRBJ1-1; maybe TRBD1 (5 bases). V was trimmed by 0 bases and J by 8 bases, leaving 11 bases between them. This CDR3 contains 13 residues. Germline assignment: CDR1 SGHKS and CDR2 YYEKEE (reference sequence). CDR3 sequence: CASSLVSGREAFF. CDR3 nucleotides: TGTGCCAGCAGCTTGGTGTCAGGGCGGGAAGCTTTCTTT. The complete variable domain, with remaining parts taken from reference TRBV5-5 and TRBJ1-1, reads DAGVTQSPTHLIKTRGQQVTLRCSPISGHKSVSWYQQVLGQGPQFIFQYYEKEERGRGNFPDRFSARQFPNYSSELNVNALLLGDSALYLCASSLVSGREAFFGQGTRLTVV.

The chain recombines TRBV7-2 with TRBJ1-4; 7 bases are a match to TRBD1. V gave up 6 bases and J gave up 6 bases; unmatched junction bases: 7. The CDR3 has 14 amino acids. CDR1 is SGHTA, CDR2 FQGNSA, per germline. This CDR3 reads CASRTTGADEKLFF. The CDR3 DNA reads TGTGCCAGCAGGACCACAGGGGCGGATGAAAAACTGTTTTTT.

This clonotype was picked up many times. The chain joins TRBV20-1 to TRBJ2-7; D possibly matches TRBD1 or TRBD2 (5 bases each). The CDR3 has 15 residues. Deletions cut 0 bases from V and 1 base from J, with 13 bases between. Germline assignment: CDR1 DFQATT and CDR2 SNEGSKA (reference sequence). The CDR3 region is CSARDPGTLSYEQYV. CDR3 nucleotide sequence: TGCAGTGCTAGAGATCCCGGGACCTTGTCCTACGAGCAGTACGTC.